Here is one T cell receptor beta chain with its context. The data stem from a study of blood T cell dynamics during melanoma immunotherapy. Described time point: pre-treatment baseline. The method was immunoSEQ multiplex PCR; TCRdb's version includes in-frame clones alone and lacks a portion of them. This table has about 22,000 clones, under 90% appearing once. The germline V gene has CDR1 MRHNA and CDR2 SNTAGT. Trimming took 2 bases from V and 2 from J, leaving 11 bases between them. CDR3 size: 15 residues. The chain recombines TRBV6-4 with TRBJ2-3; D is unresolved. Source: blood, taken from a patient treated with checkpoint blockade. This TCR came from a human donor with melanoma. The CDR3 protein is CASSDKALPTDTQYF. CDR3 DNA: TGTGCCAGCAGTGACAAGGCACTACCCACAGATACGCAGTATTTT.